This TCR beta chain originates from a study of shared clonotypes between healthy human individuals. Study observations and caveats: Only blood was sampled, and tissue TCR repertoires likely differ from blood ones. Few donors limited the genetic and exposure-history diversity represented. A few donors had about 5% of their naive CD4 clonotypes in common.

With regard to this clone: Its target is unknown.

Free of recent acute infections or vaccinations, the donors were healthy HIV-negative adults. CDR1 and CDR2 from the germline V gene are SGHRS and YFSETQ. The CDR3 runs 14 residues. After removal of 4 bases from V and 3 bases from J, the junction contained 6 bases not matched to a gene. TCRdb's table, derived via immunoSEQ multiplex PCR, lists solely in-frame clones and lacks some. The sample lists approximately 2,300,000 clones; 85% to 95% were seen once. V gene TRBV5-1 combines with J gene TRBJ2-5, with 7 bases fitting TRBD1. The sequenced sample was naive CD4+ T cells from PBMCs. Specified subset: CD45RA+ positively selected. This receptor was identified in a man aged 18 to 35 in good health. Some clones in this sample may be carry-over from other donors' samples. The CDR3 bases are TGCGCCAGCAGCACGGGCAGGGGGAAAGAGACCCAGTACTTC. Translated, it gives CASSTGRGKETQYF.